These 24 T cell receptor beta chains originate from one sample sequenced in a study of post-analysis software for immune sequencing data. Notes on the study in general: Roughly five TRBV segments appeared more often in patients than in controls, and TRBV5-6, TRBV5-1 and TRBV20-1 were among these.

The antigens for these receptors are not known. Unique molecular identifiers were present in the TCR beta cDNA libraries. TCRdb used MiXCR to reprocess the PCR reads, holding one entry per CDR3 protein. The sample has under 900,000 distinct CDR3 sequences, roughly 50% seen once; the top ten hold 4.6%. The source material was blood. The receptor set was obtained from a girl between 10 and 17 years old with multiple sclerosis.

The chain links TRBV12-3 or TRBV12-4 to TRBJ2-5; 12 bases match TRBD2. Matching the DNA end better, TRBJ2-7 makes the J call doubtful. The CDR3 runs 15 residues. CDR3 in amino acids: CASRPSTSGSYEQYF. CDR3 nucleotide sequence: TGTGCCAGCAGACCATCGACTAGCGGGAGCTACGAGCAGTACTTC.

This clonotype was observed at least ten times. The chain joins TRBV29-1 to TRBJ2-3, with D possibly matching TRBD2 (5 bases). This CDR3 contains 13 residues. V was trimmed by 7 bases and J by 2 bases, leaving 13 bases between them. Germline V gives CDR1 SQVTM, CDR2 ANQGSEA. The CDR3 region has the DNA TGCAGCGCTGGGAGAGCACCCACAGATACGCAGTATTTT. This gives the protein CSAGRAPTDTQYF.

The chain links TRBV29-1 to TRBJ2-5; D is undetermined. The CDR3 runs 14 residues. Germline V CDR1 and CDR2: SQVTM, ANQGSEA. Deletions cut 3 bases from V and 4 bases from J, with 15 bases between. The CDR3 DNA follows: TGCAGCGTTGATCTAGGGTGGAATGCAGAGACCCAGTACTTC. Translating it yields CSVDLGWNAETQYF. Full variable domain (rest looked up from reference TRBV29-1 and TRBJ2-5): SAVISQKPSRDICQRGTSLTIQCQVDSQVTMMFWYRQQPGQSLTLIATANQGSEATYESGFVIDKFPISRPNLTFSTLTVSNMSPEDSSIYLCSVDLGWNAETQYFGPGTRLLVL.

V usage is TRBV29-1 and J usage is TRBJ2-7; D gene unclear. The germline V and J ends were trimmed by 6 bases and 0 bases, with 15 bases remaining between them. Germline loops: CDR1 SQVTM, CDR2 ANQGSEA. The CDR3 runs 14 residues. CDR3 DNA sequence: TGCAGCGTGGGGAAAGTGATGGCCTCCTACGAGCAGTACTTC. Amino acids: CSVGKVMASYEQYF.

The chain is built from TRBV6-5 and TRBJ2-7; 8 nucleotides match TRBD1. The CDR3 runs to 15 residues. In germline, CDR1 is MNHEY, CDR2 SVGAGI. The J segment lost 1 base and the V segment lost 6 bases, leaving 8 bases of the junction unmatched. CDR3 region: CASSRRGQNSYEQYF. DNA for the CDR3: TGTGCCAGCAGCCGCAGGGGGCAGAATTCCTACGAGCAGTACTTC.

This clonotype has more than one count but fewer than ten. The rearrangement links TRBV5-5 to TRBJ2-7; no clear D. Per the germline V gene, CDR1 is SGHKS and CDR2 is YYEKEE (reference sequence). The ends were cut back, 0 bases at V and 2 bases at J, with 9 bases in the middle. The CDR3 is 14 residues long. CDR3 in DNA: TGTGCCAGCAGCTTGGCCGTAAATCCCTACGAGCAGTACTTC. Its translation is CASSLAVNPYEQYF.

CDR3 in amino acids: CASSGQDNNYGYTF. The CDR3 nucleotides read TGTGCCAGCAGCGGACAGGACAATAACTATGGCTACACCTTC. The V call is TRBV6-5, the J call TRBJ1-2; 7 positions agree with TRBD1. With 6 bases clipped from V and 1 base from J, the junction kept 5 bases outside the gene matches. Germline V gene lookup returns CDR1 MNHEY and CDR2 SVGAGI. The CDR3 length is 14 residues.

The J gene is TRBJ1-2, the V gene TRBV7-2; 11 bases are a match to TRBD1. The germline V gene encodes CDR1 SGHTA and CDR2 FQGNSA. The CDR3 is 16 amino acids. Germline trimming cut 0 bases from V and 3 bases from J; bases unmatched to any gene: 3. This CDR3 is CASSLARTGGDYGYTF. The CDR3 coding sequence is TGTGCCAGCAGCTTAGCCAGGACAGGGGGCGACTATGGCTACACCTTC.

Note on this clonotype: Germline and junction disagree at one end, which may indicate a read error. J is TRBJ2-1 and V is TRBV5-1; 11 nucleotides match TRBD2. This CDR3 is 15 amino acids long. Germline V lookup: CDR1 SGHRS, CDR2 YFSETQ. The CDR3 DNA sequence: TGCGCCAGCAGCCAAACTAGCGGGGGCTTGAATGGGCAGTTCTTC. It is translated as CASSQTSGGLNGQFF.

Here the CDR3 reads CSARGDRGEQETQYF. The CDR3 DNA is TGCAGTGCTAGAGGCGACAGGGGGGAACAAGAGACCCAGTACTTC. This chain links TRBV20-1 with TRBJ2-7; TRBD1 matches at 9 bases. The end of the DNA fits TRBJ2-5 better, so the J call may be wrong. CDR1 is DFQATT, CDR2 SNEGSKA, per germline (reference sequence). The CDR3 is 15 amino acids.

A remark on this clonotype: Germline is not matched at one junction end, which may reflect a read error. The V call is TRBV11-2, the J call TRBJ1-2, with a tentative D call TRBD1 (6 bases). The CDR3 loop spans 17 amino acids. Germline loops: CDR1 SGHAT, CDR2 FQNNGV. The CDR3 spells CAGRPTGQALRAYGYTF. The CDR3 DNA reads as TGTGCCGGCAGACCGACGGGACAAGCGTTAAGGGCCTATGGCTACACCTTC.

This clonotype has more than one count but fewer than ten. The chain couples TRBV5-5 to TRBJ2-5; 10 bases align to TRBD2. The J call may be incorrect, as the DNA end agrees better with TRBJ2-7. CDR1 is SGHKS and CDR2 is YYEKEE in the germline V gene (reference sequence). This CDR3 has 16 residues. The CDR3 sequence: CASSSRPERGGYEQYF. In DNA, the CDR3 is TGTGCCAGCAGCTCCCGACCCGAGCGGGGGGGATACGAGCAGTACTTC.

This clonotype was detected once. The J gene is TRBJ1-1, the V gene TRBV4-3; the D is unclear. The V end was cut by 1 base, the J end by 4 bases, with 16 bases between. CDR3 length: 16 residues. The V gene's germline CDR1 is LGHNA and CDR2 YSLEER. CDR3 in DNA: TGCGCCAGCAGCCAAGGGTTTGGGGTGCTTAGCACTGAAGCTTTCTTT. This sequence encodes CASSQGFGVLSTEAFF.

The chain recombines TRBV18 with TRBJ2-7; D ambiguous. Matching the DNA end better, TRBJ2-5 makes the J call doubtful. The CDR3 sequence is 15 residues long. Germline-derived CDR1 and CDR2 are KGHSH and LQKENI. CDR3 amino acids: CASSPPSGTEETQYF. CDR3 in DNA: TGTGCCAGCTCACCACCGTCGGGCACCGAAGAGACCCAGTACTTC.

This clonotype showed up just once. The rearrangement joins TRBV7-9 to TRBJ1-2; unclear D gene. Germline lookup yields CDR1 SEHNR and CDR2 FQNEAQ (reference sequence). This CDR3 contains 14 residues. V shed 4 bases and J shed 4 bases, with 13 bases lying between them. The CDR3: CASSSRTYFYGYTF. The CDR3 bases are TGTGCCAGCAGCTCCCGGACGTATTTCTATGGCTACACCTTC.

The chain has TRBV20-1 and TRBJ2-7; TRBD2 agrees at 7 bases. This CDR3 region has 13 residues. Germline V lookup: CDR1 DFQATT, CDR2 SNEGSKA (reference sequence). After removal of 4 bases from V and 3 bases from J, the junction contained 6 bases not matched to a gene. This CDR3 reads CSATGLDLYEQYF. Here the CDR3 DNA reads TGCAGTGCTACCGGACTAGATCTCTACGAGCAGTACTTC.

This clonotype has just a few counts. The chain links TRBV6-4 to TRBJ1-1; perhaps TRBD1 as D (6 bases). Deletions cut 3 bases from V and 2 bases from J, with 16 bases between. Per germline, CDR1 MRHNA and CDR2 SNTAGT. The CDR3 spans 16 residues. CDR3 in DNA: TGTGCCAGCAGTGAATCCGGAGGGGGGGTAAACACTGAAGCTTTCTTT. Its translation: CASSESGGGVNTEAFF.

The chain carries TRBV7-8 and TRBJ2-1, with D unclear. CDR1 and CDR2 (germline): SGHVS, FQNEAQ. V was pared by 3 bases and J by 8 bases, with 8 bases between. The CDR3 totals 12 residues. The CDR3 DNA reads as TGTGCCAGCAGCTTCAAGGGCCATGAGCAGTTCTTC. Its protein product is CASSFKGHEQFF. Looking up the rest from reference TRBV7-8 and TRBJ2-1 gives the full variable domain: GAGVSQSPRYKVAKRGQDVALRCDPISGHVSLFWYQQALGQGPEFLTYFQNEAQLDKSGLPSDRFFAERPEGSVSTLKIQRTQQEDSAVYLCASSFKGHEQFFGPGTRLTVL.

This clonotype was found a few times. V is TRBV28 and J is TRBJ2-5; 14 bases are shared with TRBD2. The DNA matches TRBJ2-7 better at its end, which makes the J call doubtful. Germline V lookup: CDR1 MDHEN, CDR2 SYDVKM. The CDR3 totals 18 residues. As DNA, the CDR3 is TGTGCCAGCAGTTTATATGGACTAGCGGGAGGCCTGGGCTACGAGCAGTACTTC. Amino acid sequence: CASSLYGLAGGLGYEQYF.

The V call is TRBV5-1, the J call TRBJ2-7; D remains unclear. V dropped 0 bases and J dropped 3 bases, with 10 bases sitting between them. The CDR3 spans 14 residues. Germline CDR1 SGHRS, CDR2 YFSETQ. DNA of the CDR3: TGCGCCAGCAGCTTGGGGTCCCTGATCTACGAGCAGTACTTC. Its protein is CASSLGSLIYEQYF.

This clonotype was observed once. This chain connects TRBV5-1 to TRBJ2-7, with 9 bases lining up with TRBD1. This CDR3 is 14 amino acids long. J gave up 6 bases and V 4 bases, and 8 bases lay outside the gene matches. The V gene's germline CDR1 is SGHRS and CDR2 YFSETQ. The CDR3 loop reads CASSITGTGFEQYF. The CDR3 DNA reads as TGCGCCAGCAGCATAACCGGGACAGGGTTCGAGCAGTACTTC. The full variable domain, in which reference TRBV5-1 and TRBJ2-7 provide the parts outside the CDR3, is KAGVTQTPRYLIKTRGQQVTLSCSPISGHRSVSWYQQTPGQGLQFLFEYFSETQRNKGNFPGRFSGRQFSNSRSEMNVSTLELGDSALYLCASSITGTGFEQYFGPGTRLTVT.

A few counts support this clonotype. This chain links TRBV3-1 with TRBJ2-5; D gene unclear. The CDR3 has 10 amino acids. Germline assignment: CDR1 LGHDT and CDR2 YNNKEL (reference sequence). V was clipped by 8 bases and J by 4 bases, with 5 bases between them. The CDR3 sequence: CASGLETQYF. CDR3 bases: TGTGCCAGCGGTTTAGAGACCCAGTACTTC.

The chain recombines TRBV10-3 with TRBJ1-6; 7 nucleotides line up with TRBD1. CDR3 size: 13 residues. The J segment lost 14 bases and the V segment lost 4 bases, leaving 8 bases of the junction unmatched. From germline, CDR1 is ENHRY and CDR2 SYGVKD. The CDR3: CAISGTGPSALHF. In DNA, the CDR3 is TGTGCCATCAGTGGGACAGGCCCCTCGGCCCTCCACTTT.

This clonotype was picked up a small number of times. This chain uses TRBV5-6 with TRBJ1-1, with D possibly TRBD1 on 6 matching bases. The V and J ends lost 4 bases and 3 bases respectively, with 13 bases between them. The CDR3 extends over 14 amino acids. Per germline, CDR1 SGHDT and CDR2 YYEEEE. CDR3 protein: CASSTTNRDTEAFF. The CDR3 DNA is TGTGCCAGCAGCACCACCAACAGGGACACTGAAGCTTTCTTT.